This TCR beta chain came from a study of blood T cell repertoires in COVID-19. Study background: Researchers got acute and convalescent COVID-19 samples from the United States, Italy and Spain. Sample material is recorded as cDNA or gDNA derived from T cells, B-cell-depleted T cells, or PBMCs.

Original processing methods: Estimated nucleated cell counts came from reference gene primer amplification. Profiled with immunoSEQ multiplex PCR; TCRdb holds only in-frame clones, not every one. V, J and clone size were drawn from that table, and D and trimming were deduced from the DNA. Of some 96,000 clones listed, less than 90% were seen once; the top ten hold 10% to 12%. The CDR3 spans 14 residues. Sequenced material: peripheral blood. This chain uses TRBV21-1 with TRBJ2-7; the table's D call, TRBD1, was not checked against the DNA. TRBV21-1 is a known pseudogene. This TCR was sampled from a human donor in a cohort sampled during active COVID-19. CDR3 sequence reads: CASSNRTTTYEQYF. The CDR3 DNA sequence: TGTGCCAGCAGCAACCGGACAACCACCTACGAGCAGTACTTC.